These 11 T cell receptor beta chains originate from one sample sequenced in a study of cytomegalovirus exposure and HLA in healthy donors. The PCR ran on 60 Vbeta and 13 Jbeta primers. Some clones are missing from TCRdb's copy, which holds only in-frame ones; the method was immunoSEQ multiplex PCR. Among some 160,000 clones listed, 79% were seen once. The specimen was PBMCs. The receptors derive from a woman in her 40s in good health and CMV-seronegative.

V and J are TRBV28 and TRBJ2-1, with D possibly matching TRBD1 (7 bases). Germline CDR1 reads MDHEN; CDR2 reads SYDVKM. This CDR3 has 15 amino acids. The ends were cut back, 3 bases at V and 2 bases at J, with 11 bases in the middle. This CDR3 is CASSFSGGTYNEQFF. DNA for the CDR3: TGTGCCAGCAGTTTTTCAGGGGGGACCTACAATGAGCAGTTCTTC.

The rearrangement uses TRBV7-9 and TRBJ1-4; unclear D gene. This CDR3 has 16 residues. Trimming took 2 bases from V and 8 from J, leaving 18 bases between them. Germline V gene data show CDR1 as SEHNR and CDR2 as FQNEAQ (reference sequence). Here the CDR3 DNA reads TGTGCCAGCAGCTTAAATTCCGGGGATCGGGGAGAAAAACTGTTTTTT. This translates into CASSLNSGDRGEKLFF.

This clone was seen a single time. The V gene is TRBV11-2, the J gene TRBJ1-2; 7 bases map to TRBD1. Losses at the gene ends were 5 bases for V and 4 bases for J; bases not matched to a gene: 7. This CDR3 is 14 amino acids long. CDR1 SGHAT and CDR2 FQNNGV come from the germline V gene. CDR3 amino acids: CASSPTGAVYGYTF. Here the CDR3 DNA reads TGTGCCAGCAGCCCCACAGGGGCCGTCTATGGCTACACCTTC.

This clone has just one count. A read error may account for a junction end that differs from germline. The chain couples TRBV2 to TRBJ1-2; D uncertain. This CDR3 spans 14 amino acids. CDR1 SNHLY and CDR2 FYNNEI come from the germline V gene. CDR3 nucleotide sequence: TGTGCCAGCAGTGAAGTCCCGGTAAACTATGGCTGCACCTTC. Amino acids: CASSEVPVNYGCTF.

The chain links TRBV5-1 to TRBJ2-3; D not resolved. The V and J ends lost 1 base and 5 bases respectively, with 17 bases between them. Per germline, CDR1 SGHRS and CDR2 YFSETQ. This CDR3 has 16 residues. Written as DNA, the CDR3 is TGCGCCAGCAGCTTGAGTGGTACTACACGCGGAGATACGCAGTATTTT. Protein sequence: CASSLSGTTRGDTQYF. Looking up the rest from reference TRBV5-1 and TRBJ2-3 gives the full variable domain: KAGVTQTPRYLIKTRGQQVTLSCSPISGHRSVSWYQQTPGQGLQFLFEYFSETQRNKGNFPGRFSGRQFSNSRSEMNVSTLELGDSALYLCASSLSGTTRGDTQYFGPGTRLTVL.

This clone has just one count. V and J are TRBV11-3 and TRBJ2-3; D may be TRBD2 (5 bases). With 3 bases removed from V and 4 bases from J, the gap between germline ends came to 8 bases. Germline V gene sequence: CDR1 SGHNT, CDR2 YENEEA. The CDR3 spans 13 residues. CDR3 sequence (DNA): TGTGCCAGCAGCTTTAACGGGGCAGATACGCAGTATTTT. It yields the protein CASSFNGADTQYF.

The chain combines TRBV7-2 with TRBJ2-3, with 9 positions matching TRBD2. CDR3 length: 16 residues. The junction had 8 bases not matched to a gene; V was cut back by 2 bases and J by 5 bases. Germline CDR1 SGHTA, CDR2 FQGNSA. CDR3 sequence reads: CASSLSSGSGEDTQYF. The CDR3 region has the DNA TGTGCCAGCAGCTTAAGTAGCGGGAGTGGTGAAGATACGCAGTATTTT.

The chain has TRBV28 and TRBJ2-1; 7 nucleotides agree with TRBD2. Germline assignment: CDR1 MDHEN and CDR2 SYDVKM. Trimming took 5 bases from V and 1 from J; bases not matched to a gene: 14. This CDR3 is 18 amino acids long. The chain's CDR3 is CASSSGTTGSISYNEQFF. CDR3 sequence (DNA): TGTGCCAGCAGTAGCGGGACTACCGGATCGATATCCTACAATGAGCAGTTCTTC.

The chain recombines TRBV7-8 with TRBJ1-1, with D possibly matching TRBD1 (6 bases). Trimming removed 4 bases at V and 4 bases at J, with 16 bases between. Germline lookup yields CDR1 SGHVS and CDR2 FQNEAQ. The CDR3 sequence is 15 residues long. CDR3 in amino acids: CASSSSGGAGTEAFF. The CDR3 coding sequence is TGTGCCAGCAGCTCCTCTGGGGGGGCTGGCACTGAAGCTTTCTTT.

The chain links TRBV7-6 to TRBJ1-2; 12 bases fit TRBD1. This CDR3 contains 15 residues. In germline, CDR1 is SGHVS, CDR2 FNYEAQ. Trimming at V came to 5 bases and at J to 8 bases, leaving 9 bases not matched to a gene. The CDR3, as DNA: TGTGCCAGCAGCCCCTACACCGGGACAGGGGGCGGCTACACCTTC. Protein: CASSPYTGTGGGYTF.

The CDR3 coding sequence is TGCAGCGTTGGATTTAGCGGGAGCCGCTACGAGCAGTACTTC. Translating it yields CSVGFSGSRYEQYF. The rearrangement joins TRBV29-1 to TRBJ2-7; 9 bases align to TRBD2. The CDR3 loop spans 14 amino acids. CDR1 is SQVTM, CDR2 ANQGSEA, per germline. Trimming at V came to 4 bases and at J to 3 bases, leaving 7 bases not matched to a gene.